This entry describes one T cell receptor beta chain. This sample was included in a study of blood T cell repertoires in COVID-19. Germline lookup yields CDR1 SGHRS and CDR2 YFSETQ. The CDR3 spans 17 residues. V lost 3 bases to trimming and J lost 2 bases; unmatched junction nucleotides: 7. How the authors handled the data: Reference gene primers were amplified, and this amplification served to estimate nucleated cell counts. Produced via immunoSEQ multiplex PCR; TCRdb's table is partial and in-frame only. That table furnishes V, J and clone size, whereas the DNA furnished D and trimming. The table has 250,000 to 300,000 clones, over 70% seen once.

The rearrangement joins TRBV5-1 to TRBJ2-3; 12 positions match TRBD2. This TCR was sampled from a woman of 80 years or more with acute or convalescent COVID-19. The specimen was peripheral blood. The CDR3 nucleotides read TGCGCCAGCAGCTCGGGACTAGCGGGTTCTCCCACAGATACGCAGTATTTT. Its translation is CASSSGLAGSPTDTQYF.